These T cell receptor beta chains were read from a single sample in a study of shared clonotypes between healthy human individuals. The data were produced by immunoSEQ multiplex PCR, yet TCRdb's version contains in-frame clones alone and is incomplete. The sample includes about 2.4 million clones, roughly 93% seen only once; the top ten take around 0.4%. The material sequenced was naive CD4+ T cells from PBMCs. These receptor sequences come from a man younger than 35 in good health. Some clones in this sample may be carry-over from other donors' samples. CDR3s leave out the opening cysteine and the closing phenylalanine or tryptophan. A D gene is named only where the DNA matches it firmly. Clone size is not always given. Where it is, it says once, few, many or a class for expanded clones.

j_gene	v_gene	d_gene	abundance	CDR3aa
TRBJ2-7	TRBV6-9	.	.	ASSYLMIRAHSEQY
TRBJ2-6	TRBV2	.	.	ASSAGARIAGANVLT
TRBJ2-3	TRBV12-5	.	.	ASGLRAEGEKDTQY
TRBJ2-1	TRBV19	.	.	ASSRQINEQF
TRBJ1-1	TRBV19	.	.	ASSSPDVIEAF
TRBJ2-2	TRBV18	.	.	ASSLGLPNTGELF
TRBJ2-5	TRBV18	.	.	ASSPRSPPETQY
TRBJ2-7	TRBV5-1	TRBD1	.	ASSDGTAIPYEQY
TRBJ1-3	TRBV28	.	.	ASRQGSGNTIY
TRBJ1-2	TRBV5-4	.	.	ASSLSVGANYGYT
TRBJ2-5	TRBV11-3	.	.	ASSPGPPLETQY
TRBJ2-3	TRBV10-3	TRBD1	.	AISESGRGLDTQY
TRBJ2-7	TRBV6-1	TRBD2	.	ASSEHPRGGFSEQY
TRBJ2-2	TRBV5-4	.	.	ASSQDATASNTGELF
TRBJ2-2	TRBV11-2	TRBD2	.	ASIWTSGSAGELF
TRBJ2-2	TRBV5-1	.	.	ASSLHGTENTGELF
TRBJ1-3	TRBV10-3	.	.	AIRTGTLGTIY
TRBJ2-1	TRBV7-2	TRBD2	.	ASSLGGTTYNEQF
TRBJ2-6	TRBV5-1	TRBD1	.	ASSLFGQAGGANVLT
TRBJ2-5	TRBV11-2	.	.	ASSLVGETQY
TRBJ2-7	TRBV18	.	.	ASSPTLAGQAYEQY
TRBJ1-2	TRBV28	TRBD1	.	ASQGGRSYYGYT
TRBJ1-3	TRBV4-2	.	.	ASSQDPSSGNTIY
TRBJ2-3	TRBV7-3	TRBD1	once	ASSPTDRTSTDTQY
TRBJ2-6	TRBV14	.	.	ASSPPYSGANVLT
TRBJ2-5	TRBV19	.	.	ASSVGRQETQY
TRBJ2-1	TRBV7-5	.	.	ARSLGTSGRKCSEQF
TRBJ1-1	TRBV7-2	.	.	ASSLQRGQPNTEAF
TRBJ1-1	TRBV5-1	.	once	ASSLDGQQNTEAF
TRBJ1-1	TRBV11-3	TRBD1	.	ASSRNGQANTEAF
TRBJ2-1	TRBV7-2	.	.	ASSLYALVLEQF
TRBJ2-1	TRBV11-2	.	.	ASSSTRINEQF
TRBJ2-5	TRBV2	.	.	AVTVDQETQY
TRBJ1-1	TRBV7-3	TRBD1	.	ASSFGQGTEAF
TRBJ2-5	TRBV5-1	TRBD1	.	ASSLGTGGETQY
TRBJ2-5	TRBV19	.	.	ASSTGPEARETQY
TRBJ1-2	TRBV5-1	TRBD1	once	ASSMTGGADGYT
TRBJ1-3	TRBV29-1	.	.	SALHPGAGAGNTIY
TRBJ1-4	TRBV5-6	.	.	ASSKQGATNEKLF
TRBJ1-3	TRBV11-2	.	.	ASSPPGGSGNTIY
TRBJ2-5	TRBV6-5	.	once	ASKVENQETQY
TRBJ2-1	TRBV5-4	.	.	ASSSERAYNEQF
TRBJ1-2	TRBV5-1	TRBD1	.	ASSLGQGRGYT
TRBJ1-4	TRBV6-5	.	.	ASSYSRGKKLF
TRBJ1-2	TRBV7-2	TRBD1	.	ASSPNRGNYGYT
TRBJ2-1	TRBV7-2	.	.	ASSLIGSHLEQF
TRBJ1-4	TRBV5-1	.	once	ASSLGDIQGYEKLF
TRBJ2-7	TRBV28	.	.	ASSLGGSSYEQY
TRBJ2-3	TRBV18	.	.	ASSPRGASDADTQY
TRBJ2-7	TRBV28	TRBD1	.	ASSPGTGVVYEQY